This paragraph covers one TCR beta chain sequence. Its target is not known. This sample is part of a study of PD-1 blockade in classical Hodgkin lymphoma. Study background: Patients had nivolumab dosed at 3 mg/kg, delivered intravenously every 2 weeks.

This CDR3 has 13 amino acids. The ends were cut back, 1 base at V and 8 bases at J, with 9 bases in the middle. Germline loops: CDR1 LGHNA, CDR2 YNFKEQ. Profiled with immunoSEQ multiplex PCR; TCRdb holds only in-frame clones, not every one. The data show approximately 60,000 clones, roughly 88% seen once. Study-level results: Nivolumab initiated under 1 year post-ASCT led to patient exclusion. TCR diversity rose significantly by C4D1 in CD4+ but not CD8+ cells.

Every patient had relapsed following autologous stem cell transplantation, and cohorts differed in brentuximab vedotin exposure. Complete response, partial response or progressive disease made up the best responses. Source: peripheral blood mononuclear cells (PBMCs), taken at baseline. The V and J genes are TRBV4-2 and TRBJ2-1, with a possible D match to TRBD2 (6 bases). The origin of this receptor is a human donor with classical Hodgkin lymphoma. The CDR3 protein is CASSQVGGDEQFF. The CDR3 bases are TGTGCCAGCAGCCAAGTGGGAGGCGATGAGCAGTTCTTC.